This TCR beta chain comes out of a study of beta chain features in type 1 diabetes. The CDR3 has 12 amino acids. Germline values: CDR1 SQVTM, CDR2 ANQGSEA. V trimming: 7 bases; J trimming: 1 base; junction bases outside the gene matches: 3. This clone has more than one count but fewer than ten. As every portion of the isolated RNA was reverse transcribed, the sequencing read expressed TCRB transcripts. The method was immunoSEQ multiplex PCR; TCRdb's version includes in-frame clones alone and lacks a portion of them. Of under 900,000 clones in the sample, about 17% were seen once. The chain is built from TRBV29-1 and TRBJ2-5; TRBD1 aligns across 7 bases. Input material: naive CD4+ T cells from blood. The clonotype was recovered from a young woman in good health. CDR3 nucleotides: TGCAGCGCACACAGGGGCCAAGAGACCCAGTACTTC. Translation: CSAHRGQETQYF.